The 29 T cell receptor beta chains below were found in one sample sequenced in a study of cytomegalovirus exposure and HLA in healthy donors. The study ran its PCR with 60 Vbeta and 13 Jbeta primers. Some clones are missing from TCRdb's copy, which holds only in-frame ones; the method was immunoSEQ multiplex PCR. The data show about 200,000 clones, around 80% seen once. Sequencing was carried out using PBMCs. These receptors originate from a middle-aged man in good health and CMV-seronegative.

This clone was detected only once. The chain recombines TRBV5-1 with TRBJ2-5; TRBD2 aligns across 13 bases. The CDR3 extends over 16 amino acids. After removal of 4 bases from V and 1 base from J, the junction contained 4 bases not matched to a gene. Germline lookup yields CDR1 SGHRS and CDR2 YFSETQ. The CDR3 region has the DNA TGCGCCAGCAGCCGGGGACTAGCGGGGATCCAAGAGACCCAGTACTTC. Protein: CASSRGLAGIQETQYF.

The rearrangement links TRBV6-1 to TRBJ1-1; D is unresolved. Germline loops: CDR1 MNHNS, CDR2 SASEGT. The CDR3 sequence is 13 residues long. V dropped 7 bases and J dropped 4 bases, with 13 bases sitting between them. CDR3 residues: CASTRQLGTEAFF. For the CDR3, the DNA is TGTGCCAGCACCCGCCAACTCGGCACTGAAGCTTTCTTT.

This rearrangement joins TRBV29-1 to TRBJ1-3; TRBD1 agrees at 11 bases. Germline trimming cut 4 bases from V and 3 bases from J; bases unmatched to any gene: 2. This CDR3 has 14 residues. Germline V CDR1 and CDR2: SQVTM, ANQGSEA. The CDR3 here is CSVGTGGSGNTIYF. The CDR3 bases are TGCAGCGTTGGGACAGGGGGCAGTGGAAACACCATATATTTT.

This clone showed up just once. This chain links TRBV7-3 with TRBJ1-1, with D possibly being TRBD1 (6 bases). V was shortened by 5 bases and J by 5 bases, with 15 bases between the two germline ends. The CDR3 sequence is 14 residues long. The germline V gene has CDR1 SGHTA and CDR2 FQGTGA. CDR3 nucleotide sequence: TGTGCCAGCAGCGCATTGGGGCAGGGGACTGAAGCTTTCTTT. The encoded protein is CASSALGQGTEAFF.

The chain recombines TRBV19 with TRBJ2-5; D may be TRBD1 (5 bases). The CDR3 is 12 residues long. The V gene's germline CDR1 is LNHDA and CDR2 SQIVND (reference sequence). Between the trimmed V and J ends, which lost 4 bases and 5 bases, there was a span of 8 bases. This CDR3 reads CASSTAGETQYF. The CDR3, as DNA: TGTGCCAGTAGTACCGCAGGGGAGACCCAGTACTTC.

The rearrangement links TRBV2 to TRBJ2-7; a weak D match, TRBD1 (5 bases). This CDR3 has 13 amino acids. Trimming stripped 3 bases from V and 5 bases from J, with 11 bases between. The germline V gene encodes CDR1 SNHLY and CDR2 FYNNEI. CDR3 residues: CASSERQINEQYF. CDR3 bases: TGTGCCAGCAGTGAGAGACAGATAAACGAGCAGTACTTC. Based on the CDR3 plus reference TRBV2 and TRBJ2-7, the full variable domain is EPEVTQTPSHQVTQMGQEVILRCVPISNHLYFYWYRQILGQKVEFLVSFYNNEISEKSEIFDDQFSVERPDGSNFTLKIRSTKLEDSAMYFCASSERQINEQYFGPGTRLTVT.

The CDR3 reads CASSIGTGSNQPQHF. In DNA form, the CDR3 reads TGTGCCAGCAGCATAGGGACAGGGAGCAATCAGCCCCAGCATTTT. The chain has TRBV7-8 and TRBJ1-5, with 9 bases identical to TRBD1. Per the germline V gene, CDR1 is SGHVS and CDR2 is FQNEAQ. The V gene end was trimmed by 5 bases and the J gene end by 1 base; junction bases not matched to a gene: 3. CDR3 size: 15 residues.

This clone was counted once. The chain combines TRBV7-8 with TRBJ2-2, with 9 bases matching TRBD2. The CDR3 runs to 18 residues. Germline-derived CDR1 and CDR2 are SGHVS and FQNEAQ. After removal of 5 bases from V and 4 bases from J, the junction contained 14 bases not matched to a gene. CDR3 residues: CASSPEKIAGASTGELFF. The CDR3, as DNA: TGTGCCAGCAGCCCCGAAAAGATAGCGGGAGCCAGCACCGGGGAGCTGTTTTTT.

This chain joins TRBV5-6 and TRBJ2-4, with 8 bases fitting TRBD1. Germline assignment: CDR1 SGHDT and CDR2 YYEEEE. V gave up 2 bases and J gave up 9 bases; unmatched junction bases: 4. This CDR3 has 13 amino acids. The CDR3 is CASSLNRGSIQYF. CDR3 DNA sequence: TGTGCCAGCAGCTTAAACAGGGGGAGCATTCAGTACTTC.

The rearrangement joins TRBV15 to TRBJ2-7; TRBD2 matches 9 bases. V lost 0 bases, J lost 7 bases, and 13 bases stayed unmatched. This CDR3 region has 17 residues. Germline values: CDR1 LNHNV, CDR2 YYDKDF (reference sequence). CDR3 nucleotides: TGTGCCACCAGCAGAGATGCAACTAGCGGGTTGATGGGGGAGCAGTACTTC. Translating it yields CATSRDATSGLMGEQYF. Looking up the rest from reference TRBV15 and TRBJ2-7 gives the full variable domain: DAMVIQNPRYQVTQFGKPVTLSCSQTLNHNVMYWYQQKSSQAPKLLFHYYDKDFNNEADTPDNFQSRRPNTSFCFLDIRSPGLGDTAMYLCATSRDATSGLMGEQYFGPGTRLTVT.

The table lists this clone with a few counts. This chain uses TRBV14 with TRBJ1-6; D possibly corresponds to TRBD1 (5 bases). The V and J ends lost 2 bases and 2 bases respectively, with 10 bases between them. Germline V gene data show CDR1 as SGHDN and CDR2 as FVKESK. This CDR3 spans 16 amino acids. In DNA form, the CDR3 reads TGTGCCAGCAGCCAATTATCAGGGACCTATAATTCACCCCTCCACTTT. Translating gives CASSQLSGTYNSPLHF.

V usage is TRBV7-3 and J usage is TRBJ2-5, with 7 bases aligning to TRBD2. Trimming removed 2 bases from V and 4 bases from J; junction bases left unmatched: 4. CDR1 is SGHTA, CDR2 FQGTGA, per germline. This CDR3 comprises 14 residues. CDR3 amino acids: CASSLALAGETQYF. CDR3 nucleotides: TGTGCCAGCAGCTTAGCATTAGCGGGAGAGACCCAGTACTTC.

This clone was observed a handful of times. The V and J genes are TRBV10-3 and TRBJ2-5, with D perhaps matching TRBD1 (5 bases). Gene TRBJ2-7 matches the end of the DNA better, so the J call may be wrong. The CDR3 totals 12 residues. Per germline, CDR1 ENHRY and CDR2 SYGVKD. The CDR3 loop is CALSTDTYEQYF. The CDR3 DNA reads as TGTGCCCTCTCGACAGACACCTACGAGCAGTACTTC.

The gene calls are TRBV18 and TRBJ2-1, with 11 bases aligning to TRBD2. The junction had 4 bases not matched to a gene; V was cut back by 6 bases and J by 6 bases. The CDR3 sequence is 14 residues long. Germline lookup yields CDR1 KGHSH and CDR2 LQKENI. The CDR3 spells CASSGSGRANEQFF. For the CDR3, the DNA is TGTGCCAGCTCCGGTAGCGGGAGGGCCAATGAGCAGTTCTTC.

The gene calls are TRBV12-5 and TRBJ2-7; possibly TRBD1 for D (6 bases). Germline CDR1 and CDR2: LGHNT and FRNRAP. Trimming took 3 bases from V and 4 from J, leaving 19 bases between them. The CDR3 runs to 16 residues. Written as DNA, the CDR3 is TGTGCTAGTGGTTTTACCTCCGGGACACAAGTTTACGAGCAGTACTTC. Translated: CASGFTSGTQVYEQYF.

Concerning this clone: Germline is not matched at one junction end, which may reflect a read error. The DNA of the CDR3 is TGTGCCAGTAATTCCGCTGGGACAGGGGAAGAGCCCCAGTACTTC. Protein product: CASNSAGTGEEPQYF. The rearrangement joins TRBV19 to TRBJ2-5; the match to TRBD1 covers 10 bases. The CDR3 has 15 amino acids. The germline CDR1 and CDR2 sequences are LNHDA and SQIVND (reference sequence).

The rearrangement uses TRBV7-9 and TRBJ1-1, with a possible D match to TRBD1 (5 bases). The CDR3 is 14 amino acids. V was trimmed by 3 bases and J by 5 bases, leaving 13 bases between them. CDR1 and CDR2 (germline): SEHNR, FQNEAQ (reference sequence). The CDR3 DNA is TGTGCCAGCAGCTTTGGATGGGGCTTAACTGAAGCTTTCTTT. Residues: CASSFGWGLTEAFF. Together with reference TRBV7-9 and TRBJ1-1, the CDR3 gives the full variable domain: DTGVSQNPRHKITKRGQNVTFRCDPISEHNRLYWYRQTLGQGPEFLTYFQNEAQLEKSRLLSDRFSAERPKGSFSTLEIQRTEQGDSAMYLCASSFGWGLTEAFFGQGTRLTVV.

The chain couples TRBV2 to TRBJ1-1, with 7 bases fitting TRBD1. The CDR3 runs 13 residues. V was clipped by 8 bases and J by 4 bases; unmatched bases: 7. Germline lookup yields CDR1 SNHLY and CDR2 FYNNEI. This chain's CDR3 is CASHRDSGTEAFF. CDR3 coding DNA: TGTGCCAGCCACCGGGACAGCGGCACTGAAGCTTTCTTT.

The CDR3 sequence is CATSRDNLGGNEQFF. The CDR3 nucleotides read TGTGCCACCAGCAGAGATAATTTGGGGGGCAATGAGCAGTTCTTC. The chain carries TRBV15 and TRBJ2-1; a possible D gene is TRBD2 (6 bases). V was trimmed by 0 bases and J by 6 bases, leaving 12 bases between them. The CDR3 runs 15 residues. Germline CDR1 is LNHNV and CDR2 is YYDKDF (reference sequence). The entire variable domain, with the rest obtained from reference TRBV15 and TRBJ2-1, is as follows: DAMVIQNPRYQVTQFGKPVTLSCSQTLNHNVMYWYQQKSSQAPKLLFHYYDKDFNNEADTPDNFQSRRPNTSFCFLDIRSPGLGDTAMYLCATSRDNLGGNEQFFGPGTRLTVL.

CDR3 region: CASSSGTGRKLIWNEQFF. CDR3 coding DNA: TGTGCCAGCAGCTCCGGGACAGGGAGAAAACTGATATGGAATGAGCAGTTCTTC. The chain links TRBV11-2 to TRBJ2-1; 9 nucleotides agree with TRBD1. The germline CDR1 and CDR2 sequences are SGHAT and FQNNGV. CDR3 length: 18 residues. V was pared by 4 bases and J by 7 bases, with 17 bases of the junction left unmatched.

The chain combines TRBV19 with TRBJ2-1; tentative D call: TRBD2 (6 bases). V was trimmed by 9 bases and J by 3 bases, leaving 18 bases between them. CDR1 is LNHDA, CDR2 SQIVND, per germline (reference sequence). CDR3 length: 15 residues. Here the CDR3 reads CASSELGGDYNEQFF. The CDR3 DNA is TGTGCCAGCTCTGAGCTCGGGGGAGACTACAATGAGCAGTTCTTC.

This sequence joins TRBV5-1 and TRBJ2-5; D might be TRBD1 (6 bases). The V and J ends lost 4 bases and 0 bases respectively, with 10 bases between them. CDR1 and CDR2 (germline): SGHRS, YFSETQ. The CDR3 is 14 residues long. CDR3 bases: TGCGCCAGCAGCACGGGACATTACCAAGAGACCCAGTACTTC. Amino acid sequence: CASSTGHYQETQYF. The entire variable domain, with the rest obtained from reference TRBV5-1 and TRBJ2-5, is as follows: KAGVTQTPRYLIKTRGQQVTLSCSPISGHRSVSWYQQTPGQGLQFLFEYFSETQRNKGNFPGRFSGRQFSNSRSEMNVSTLELGDSALYLCASSTGHYQETQYFGPGTRLLVL.

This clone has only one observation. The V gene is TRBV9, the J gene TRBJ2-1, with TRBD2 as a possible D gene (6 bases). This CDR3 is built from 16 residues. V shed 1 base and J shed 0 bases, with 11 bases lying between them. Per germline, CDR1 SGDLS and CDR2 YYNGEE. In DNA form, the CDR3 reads TGTGCCAGCAGCGTATTCATCGGGAGCTCCTACAATGAGCAGTTCTTC. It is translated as CASSVFIGSSYNEQFF.

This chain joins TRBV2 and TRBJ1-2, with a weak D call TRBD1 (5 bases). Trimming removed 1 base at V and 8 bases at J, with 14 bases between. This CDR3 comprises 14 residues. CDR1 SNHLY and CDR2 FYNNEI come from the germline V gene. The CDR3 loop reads CASSEVGVTGGYTF. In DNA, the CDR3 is TGTGCCAGCAGTGAAGTAGGGGTAACTGGGGGCTACACCTTC.

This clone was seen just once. The CDR3, as DNA: TGTGCCAGCTCACCGGGACTAGCTGAGGAGGAGTACTTC. Its protein product is CASSPGLAEEEYF. The V call is TRBV18, the J call TRBJ2-7; 9 bases line up with TRBD2. This CDR3 region has 13 residues. In germline, CDR1 is KGHSH, CDR2 LQKENI. Trimming at V came to 3 bases and at J to 11 bases, leaving 8 bases not matched to a gene.

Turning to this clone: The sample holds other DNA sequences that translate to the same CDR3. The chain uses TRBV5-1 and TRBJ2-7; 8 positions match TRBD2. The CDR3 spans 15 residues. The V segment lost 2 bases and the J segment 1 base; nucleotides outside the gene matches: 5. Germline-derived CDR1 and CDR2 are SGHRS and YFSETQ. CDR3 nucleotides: TGCGCCAGCAGCTTAACTAGCGGTGCGTCCTACGAGCAGTACTTC. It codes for CASSLTSGASYEQYF.

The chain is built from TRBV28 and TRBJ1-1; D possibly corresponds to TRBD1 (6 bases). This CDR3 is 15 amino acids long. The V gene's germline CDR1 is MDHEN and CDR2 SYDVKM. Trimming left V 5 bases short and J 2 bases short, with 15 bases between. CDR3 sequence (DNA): TGTGCCAGCAGTCTCCTTCGGACAGTTAACACTGAAGCTTTCTTT. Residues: CASSLLRTVNTEAFF.

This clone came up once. The CDR3 loop is CATSRVLVGPSEQYF. The CDR3 DNA follows: TGTGCCACCAGCAGAGTTTTAGTTGGGCCCTCCGAGCAGTACTTC. V and J are TRBV15 and TRBJ2-7; D is ambiguous. Germline V lookup: CDR1 LNHNV, CDR2 YYDKDF (reference sequence). The V and J ends lost 1 base and 6 bases respectively, with 16 bases between them. The length of the CDR3 is 15 residues.

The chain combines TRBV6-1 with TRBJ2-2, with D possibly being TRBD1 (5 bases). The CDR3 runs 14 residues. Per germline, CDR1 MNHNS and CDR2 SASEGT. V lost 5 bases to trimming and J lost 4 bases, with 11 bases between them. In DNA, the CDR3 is TGTGCCAGCAGTTTTGGACACAGCACCGGGGAGCTGTTTTTT. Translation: CASSFGHSTGELFF.